These 19 T cell receptor beta chains were sequenced from one sample in a study of blood T cell repertoires in COVID-19. Clones were read by immunoSEQ multiplex PCR, and TCRdb kept only the in-frame ones, dropping some. The table has a few hundred thousand clones, 80% to 90% seen once. Sequenced material: peripheral blood. These receptors originate from an elderly woman with COVID-19, enrolled during active disease.

The chain links TRBV5-4 to TRBJ1-1; no definite D call. V lost 1 base, J lost 1 base, and 17 bases lay in between. Germline CDR1 reads SGHNT; CDR2 reads YYREEE (reference sequence). This CDR3 spans 17 amino acids. The CDR3 DNA reads as TGTGCCAGCAGCTTGCCCCCCCAGCCCAGAGGGAACACTGAAGCTTTCTTT. This translates into CASSLPPQPRGNTEAFF.

This clone is large within its sample. This sequence joins TRBV5-6 and TRBJ2-5, with 7 bases fitting TRBD1. The CDR3 consists of 15 residues. V trimming: 6 bases; J trimming: 5 bases; junction bases outside the gene matches: 13. Per the germline V gene, CDR1 is SGHDT and CDR2 is YYEEEE. The CDR3 protein is CASTTEEGGSETQYF. For the CDR3, the DNA is TGTGCCAGCACCACCGAAGAAGGGGGCTCGGAGACCCAGTACTTC.

This clone was seen more than once but under ten times. The CDR3 DNA reads as TGTGCCAGCAGTTACCGAGCAGCTAGTCAGCCCCAGCATTTT. The encoded protein is CASSYRAASQPQHF. The chain couples TRBV6-6 to TRBJ1-5, with unresolved D. V lost 2 bases and J 6 bases, leaving 11 bases between the germline ends. The CDR3 spans 14 residues. The germline CDR1 and CDR2 sequences are MNHNY and SVGAGI (reference sequence).

This CDR3 is CASTPGTSGGTSYNEQFF. The CDR3 DNA reads as TGTGCCAGCACCCCAGGGACTAGCGGGGGGACCTCCTACAATGAGCAGTTCTTC. The V and J genes are TRBV5-8 and TRBJ2-1; TRBD2 matches 15 bases. This CDR3 region has 18 residues. CDR1 is SGHTS and CDR2 is YDEGEE in the germline V gene. The trim removed 6 bases at V and 0 bases at J, leaving 7 bases unmatched.

The chain is built from TRBV6-5 and TRBJ1-2; weak D call: TRBD1 (5 bases). CDR1 and CDR2 from the germline V gene are MNHEY and SVGAGI. Trimming took 3 bases from V and 6 from J, leaving 11 bases between them. The CDR3 is 13 amino acids. Here the CDR3 DNA reads TGTGCCAGCAGTTATTGGGGGGGAAATGGCTACACCTTC. This sequence encodes CASSYWGGNGYTF.

This clone was observed a handful of times. This specimen includes other DNA sequences encoding the same CDR3. V is TRBV5-1 and J is TRBJ2-7, with D tentatively TRBD2 (5 bases). The germline CDR1 and CDR2 sequences are SGHRS and YFSETQ. With 0 bases removed from V and 4 bases from J, the gap between germline ends came to 5 bases. The CDR3 contains 12 residues. The CDR3 loop is CASSLGGYEQYF. CDR3 DNA: TGCGCCAGCAGCTTGGGAGGGTACGAGCAGTACTTC.

The genes are TRBV7-2 and TRBJ2-5; TRBD2 matches at 9 bases. V lost 0 bases, J lost 2 bases, and 10 bases stayed unmatched. The CDR3 length is 18 residues. The germline CDR1 and CDR2 sequences are SGHTA and FQGNSA. The CDR3 reads CASSLAWVSGGGQETQYF. DNA for the CDR3: TGTGCCAGCAGCTTAGCTTGGGTTAGCGGGGGAGGGCAAGAGACCCAGTACTTC. The variable domain in full, with the rest retrieved from reference TRBV7-2 and TRBJ2-5, is GAGVSQSPSNKVTEKGKDVELRCDPISGHTALYWYRQSLGQGLEFLIYFQGNSAPDKSGLPSDRFSAERTGGSVSTLTIQRTQQEDSAVYLCASSLAWVSGGGQETQYFGPGTRLLVL.

This sequence joins TRBV3-1 (or the pseudogene TRBV3-2) and TRBJ2-2; D may be TRBD1 (6 bases). This CDR3 contains 14 residues. V was trimmed by 4 bases and J by 6 bases, leaving 12 bases between them. Germline V gives CDR1 LGHDT, CDR2 YNNKEL (reference sequence). CDR3: CASSLLRGSGELFF. CDR3 nucleotide sequence: TGTGCCAGCAGCCTCCTAAGGGGGTCCGGGGAGCTGTTTTTT.

This clone was seen a single time. The rearrangement links TRBV5-1 to TRBJ2-4; weak D call: TRBD1 (6 bases). The V and J ends lost 4 bases and 6 bases respectively, with 14 bases between them. The CDR3 consists of 14 residues. Germline V gene lookup returns CDR1 SGHRS and CDR2 YFSETQ. Here the CDR3 reads CASSPGQRGNIQYF. In nucleotides, the CDR3 is TGCGCCAGCAGCCCAGGACAGAGGGGAAACATTCAGTACTTC.

This clone was seen only a few times. At one end, the junction sequence differs from germline, possibly due to a read error. The genes are TRBV7-9 and TRBJ2-5; perhaps TRBD2 as D (5 bases). Germline V lookup: CDR1 SEHNR, CDR2 FQNEAQ (reference sequence). This CDR3 has 12 amino acids. The CDR3 coding sequence is TGTGCCAGCAGCGCCCTAAGGGAGATCCAGTACTTC. It translates to CASSALREIQYF.

The rearrangement joins TRBV4-1 to TRBJ2-1; 8 bases fit TRBD2. V was pared by 1 base and J by 3 bases, with 5 bases of the junction left unmatched. In germline, CDR1 is MGHRA, CDR2 YSYEKL. CDR3 size: 16 residues. DNA of the CDR3: TGCGCCAGCAGCCAAGTTGCGCGGGGGGTCTACAATGAGCAGTTCTTC. This translates into CASSQVARGVYNEQFF.

CDR3 coding DNA: TGTGCCAGTAGTCTACTGTACCAAGAGACCCAGTACTTC. Encoded protein: CASSLLYQETQYF. The J gene is TRBJ2-5, the V gene TRBV19; D is ambiguous. The V gene lost 5 bases and the J gene lost 0 bases, with 7 bases spanning the gap. Germline V gene sequence: CDR1 LNHDA, CDR2 SQIVND (reference sequence). The CDR3 totals 13 residues. Variable domain in full (rest from reference TRBV19 and TRBJ2-5): DGGITQSPKYLFRKEGQNVTLSCEQNLNHDAMYWYRQDPGQGLRLIYYSQIVNDFQKGDIAEGYSVSREKKESFPLTVTSAQKNPTAFYLCASSLLYQETQYFGPGTRLLVL.

This clone was seen only a few times. CDR3 bases: TGTGCCACCAGCGAAGGGGCCTCGATCTATGGCTACACCTTC. Encoded protein: CATSEGASIYGYTF. The chain is built from TRBV24-1 and TRBJ1-2, with a tentative D call TRBD1 (5 bases). Trimming pared 7 bases from V and 4 bases from J, leaving 15 bases between. The germline CDR1 and CDR2 sequences are KGHDR and SFDVKD. The CDR3 length is 14 residues.

This rearrangement joins TRBV3-1 (or the pseudogene TRBV3-2) to TRBJ1-2; D possibly corresponds to TRBD1 (5 bases). The germline V and J ends were trimmed by 4 bases and 5 bases, with 11 bases remaining between them. This CDR3 is built from 13 residues. CDR1 is LGHDT, CDR2 YNNKEL, per germline (reference sequence). CDR3 nucleotides: TGTGCCAGCAGCCCGGGGGTGGTTTATGGCTACACCTTC. As protein: CASSPGVVYGYTF.

V and J are TRBV29-1 and TRBJ2-3, with D unresolved. Germline V gene lookup returns CDR1 SQVTM and CDR2 ANQGSEA. V dropped 5 bases and J dropped 2 bases, with 14 bases sitting between them. This CDR3 spans 14 amino acids. CDR3 DNA sequence: TGCAGCGTTCGGGTTTCACCAGCCACAGATACGCAGTATTTT. This codes for CSVRVSPATDTQYF.

The chain uses TRBV6-6 and TRBJ1-2; no reliable D call. V was clipped by 2 bases and J by 4 bases, with 5 bases between them. Germline V gene data show CDR1 as MNHNY and CDR2 as SVGAGI (reference sequence). The length of the CDR3 is 12 residues. CDR3 residues: CASSYNRYGYTF. In DNA form, the CDR3 reads TGTGCCAGCAGTTACAATCGCTATGGCTACACCTTC.

The chain uses TRBV7-2 and TRBJ2-5; a weak D match, TRBD2 (5 bases). There are 13 residues in the CDR3. The V gene's germline CDR1 is SGHTA and CDR2 FQGNSA. V lost 2 bases to trimming and J lost 5 bases, with 9 bases between them. This CDR3 is CASSLPPGETQYF. The CDR3 DNA follows: TGTGCCAGCAGCTTACCCCCGGGGGAGACCCAGTACTTC.

This clone was counted at least ten times. V and J are TRBV14 and TRBJ1-6; D is unresolved. This CDR3 has 14 amino acids. V gave up 0 bases and J gave up 14 bases, with 14 bases separating them. Germline loops: CDR1 SGHDN, CDR2 FVKESK. CDR3 residues: CASSQDLLSGTLHF. DNA for the CDR3: TGTGCCAGCAGCCAAGATCTTCTAAGCGGGACCCTCCACTTT.

The rearrangement joins TRBV2 to TRBJ1-6, with 10 bases matching TRBD1. Germline CDR1 and CDR2: SNHLY and FYNNEI. V lost 6 bases, J lost 7 bases, and 9 bases stayed unmatched. CDR3 length equals 16 residues. The CDR3 coding sequence is TGTGCCAGCAGCACCGGGACAGGGGCCGCCAATTCACCCCTCCACTTT. It encodes CASSTGTGAANSPLHF.